These 9 T cell receptor beta chains came from one sample sequenced in a study of regulatory T cells in long-lasting Graves disease. HTBI primers from iRepertoire and Arm-PCR of CDR3 regions yielded the TCR beta libraries. Via MiXCR, TCRdb re-called the multiplex PCR reads, giving one row per CDR3 protein. Found here are about 200,000 distinct CDR3 sequences, roughly 18% of them singletons; the top ten hold about an eighth. Specified time point: newly diagnosed GD, antithyroid drugs for less than 3 months. PBMC-derived RNA was used for the TCR library. The same specimen was also included in a second study, on T cells in Graves' hyperthyroidism and ophthalmopathy.

This sample comprised peripheral blood mononuclear cells (PBMCs), obtained at new diagnosis, from a patient treated with antithyroid drugs. The receptors come from a woman aged 30 to 39 with Graves disease.

This chain joins TRBV6-2 or TRBV6-3 and TRBJ1-1, with 8 bases fitting TRBD1. CDR1 is MNHEY, CDR2 SVGEGT, per germline. V trimming: 0 bases; J trimming: 10 bases; junction bases outside the gene matches: 7. The CDR3 runs 14 residues. Here the CDR3 reads CASSYSGQARRAFF. CDR3 sequence (DNA): TGTGCCAGCAGTTACTCGGGACAGGCTAGAAGAGCTTTCTTT.

This clonotype showed up many times. The chain combines TRBV10-3 with TRBJ2-1, with 10 bases fitting TRBD2. CDR1 is ENHRY and CDR2 is SYGVKD in the germline V gene. CDR3 size: 15 residues. Germline trimming cut 10 bases from V and 7 bases from J; bases unmatched to any gene: 13. The CDR3 nucleotides read TGTGCCAGTCTCGAGCGGGAGGGCGCAGGTAATGAGCAGTTCTTC. This sequence encodes CASLEREGAGNEQFF.

This clonotype has ten or more counts. CDR3 in amino acids: CASSSGLLVTQYF. The CDR3 DNA reads TGTGCCAGCAGCTCGGGACTACTGGTTACGCAGTATTTT. J is TRBJ2-3 and V is TRBV27; 7 nucleotides match TRBD2. There are 13 residues in the CDR3. Germline V gene data show CDR1 as MNHEY and CDR2 as SMNVEV (reference sequence). Trimming took 6 bases from V and 8 from J; bases not matched to a gene: 8.

The genes are TRBV12-3 or TRBV12-4 and TRBJ1-6; D not resolved. The CDR3 is made up of 18 amino acids. V lost 5 bases and J lost 7, with 24 bases in between. DNA of the CDR3: TGTGCCAGCAGTCCGCTGGTTAGGGCAGACGGCCTCAATTCACCCCTCCACTTT. Its protein is CASSPLVRADGLNSPLHF.

This clonotype was picked up many times. At one end, the junction sequence differs from germline, possibly due to a read error. The chain uses TRBV2 and TRBJ2-7; possible D gene TRBD1, 6 bases. Germline V gene lookup returns CDR1 SNHLY and CDR2 FYNNEI. The CDR3 loop spans 16 amino acids. CDR3 in amino acids: CASSEISWQTGYEQHF. Written as DNA, the CDR3 is TGTGCCAGCAGTGAGATCTCCTGGCAGACAGGATACGAGCAGCACTTC. The variable domain in full, with the rest retrieved from reference TRBV2 and TRBJ2-7, is EPEVTQTPSHQVTQMGQEVILRCVPISNHLYFYWYRQILGQKVEFLVSFYNNEISEKSEIFDDQFSVERPDGSNFTLKIRSTKLEDSAMYFCASSEISWQTGYEQHFGPGTRLTVT.

There are many counts of this clonotype. The rearrangement uses TRBV15 and TRBJ2-3, with 7 bases aligning to TRBD2. Trimming at V came to 6 bases and at J to 5 bases, leaving 11 bases not matched to a gene. Germline V gene lookup returns CDR1 LNHNV and CDR2 YYDKDF (reference sequence). This CDR3 has 15 residues. The CDR3 region has the DNA TGTGCCACCAGGCCGAGGGGAGTAGCGGGAGATACGCAGTATTTT. Amino acids: CATRPRGVAGDTQYF.

The chain has TRBV9 and TRBJ1-2; TRBD1 aligns across 10 bases. The CDR3 extends over 14 amino acids. Trimming at V came to 3 bases and at J to 6 bases, leaving 5 bases not matched to a gene. Per the germline V gene, CDR1 is SGDLS and CDR2 is YYNGEE. The CDR3: CASSGGTGDHGYTF. The CDR3 region has the DNA TGTGCCAGCAGCGGTGGGACAGGGGACCATGGCTACACCTTC.

The table lists this clonotype with many counts. This chain uses TRBV6-1 with TRBJ2-5; D call uncertain. Trimming shortened V by 4 bases and J by 3 bases, and 15 bases separated the two germline ends. Germline V CDR1 and CDR2: MNHNS, SASEGT. The CDR3 has 15 residues. The CDR3 bases are TGTGCCAGCAGTGCGGAACTCCCATCAGAAGAGACCCAGTACTTC. It codes for CASSAELPSEETQYF.

This clonotype was recorded at least ten times. The genes are TRBV6-5 and TRBJ2-1, with 8 positions matching TRBD1. Germline trimming cut 0 bases from V and 7 bases from J; bases unmatched to any gene: 11. The CDR3 spans 17 residues. CDR1 is MNHEY and CDR2 is SVGAGI in the germline V gene. The CDR3 region is CASSYSPVAGGKNEQFF. In DNA form, the CDR3 reads TGTGCCAGCAGTTACTCTCCCGTGGCAGGGGGCAAGAATGAGCAGTTCTTC.